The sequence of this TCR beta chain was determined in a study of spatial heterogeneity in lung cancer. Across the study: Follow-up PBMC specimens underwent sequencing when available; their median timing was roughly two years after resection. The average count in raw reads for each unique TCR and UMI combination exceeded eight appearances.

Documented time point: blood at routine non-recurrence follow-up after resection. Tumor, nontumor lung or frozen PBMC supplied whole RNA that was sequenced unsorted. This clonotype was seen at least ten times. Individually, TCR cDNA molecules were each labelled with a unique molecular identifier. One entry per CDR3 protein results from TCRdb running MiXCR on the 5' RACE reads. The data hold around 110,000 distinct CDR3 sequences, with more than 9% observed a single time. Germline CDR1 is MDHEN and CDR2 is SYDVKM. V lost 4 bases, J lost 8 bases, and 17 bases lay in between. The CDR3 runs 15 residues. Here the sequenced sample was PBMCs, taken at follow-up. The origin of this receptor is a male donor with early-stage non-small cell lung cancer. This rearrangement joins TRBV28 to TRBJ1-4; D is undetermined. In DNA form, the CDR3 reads TGTGCCAGCAGTTCCCGGGCCCTCGATCGAGAAAAACTGTTTTTT. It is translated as CASSSRALDREKLFF.